Sequencing of this T cell receptor beta chain was carried out in a study of T cell responses to AZD1222 COVID-19 vaccine. Of note for this clone: Its cognate antigen is unknown.

Germline values: CDR1 SGHVS, CDR2 FQNEAQ. Trimming pared 1 base from V and 5 bases from J, leaving 11 bases between. CDR3 size: 14 residues. Study-level points and caveats: Reportedly, close to half of spike-specific TCRs are directed against unmutated variant regions. Possibly, clonal diversity was underestimated; donors were largely white British and included more females. Along spike, vaccine-associated CD4 TCRs were found throughout, with dominance at 160-218 and 743-854.

TCRdb's copy holds only in-frame clones and misses some; the assay was immunoSEQ multiplex PCR. In the table there are 140,000 to 150,000 clones, around nine tenths of which are singletons. The chain employs TRBV7-8 and TRBJ2-5, with TRBD1 as a possible D gene (5 bases). The sequenced sample was peripheral blood, obtained on day 0 of MenACWY control vaccination. The source of this sequence is an adult in good health. The CDR3 nucleotides read TGTGCCAGCAGCTTAGTCGCCAGGGTTGAGACCCAGTACTTC. It translates to CASSLVARVETQYF. Supplemented by reference TRBV7-8 and TRBJ2-5, the full variable domain reads GAGVSQSPRYKVAKRGQDVALRCDPISGHVSLFWYQQALGQGPEFLTYFQNEAQLDKSGLPSDRFFAERPEGSVSTLKIQRTQQEDSAVYLCASSLVARVETQYFGPGTRLLVL.